This T cell receptor beta chain is drawn from a study of post-analysis software for immune sequencing data. For this clonotype: No antigen is known for it.

The CDR3 extends over 14 amino acids. V shed 6 bases and J shed 3 bases, with 11 bases lying between them. CDR1 and CDR2 (germline): LNHDA, SQIVND (reference sequence). General study results and limits: Patients had higher frequencies than controls of roughly five TRBV segments, including TRBV5-6, TRBV5-1 and TRBV20-1.

TCR beta cDNA libraries included unique molecular identifiers. TCRdb itself ran the PCR reads through MiXCR, one entry per CDR3 protein. The sample records 550,000 to 700,000 distinct CDR3 sequences, around 40% being singletons. Sequencing input: blood. The chain is built from TRBV19 and TRBJ2-2; the D is unclear. This TCR was recovered from a girl between 10 and 17 years old with multiple sclerosis. The CDR3 DNA reads as TGTGCCAGTAGCATCAAGGTCTACACCGGGGAGCTGTTTTTT. Translation gives CASSIKVYTGELFF. Using reference TRBV19 and TRBJ2-2 for the parts outside the CDR3, the full variable domain is DGGITQSPKYLFRKEGQNVTLSCEQNLNHDAMYWYRQDPGQGLRLIYYSQIVNDFQKGDIAEGYSVSREKKESFPLTVTSAQKNPTAFYLCASSIKVYTGELFFGEGSRLTVL.